Included here is one TCR beta chain sequence, with context. The antigen this receptor binds is unknown. Per-nucleotide qualities are absent, and no much larger clonotype sits a single base away. This entry is derived from a study of T cell changes during pregnancy in multiple sclerosis (dated by TCRdb to between 2019 and 2020). Notes on the research overall: The study looked at changes in the T cell repertoire across pregnancy in women with multiple sclerosis.

The method behind the library was the immunoSEQ multiplex PCR assay. TCRdb retrieved this table from immuneACCESS and kept in-frame rearrangements only. Not all clones are present; in checked studies, unresolved V genes account for under half, and no reason is known for the remainder. The table for this sample lists 50,000 to 70,000 clones; roughly 90% of them were counted only once. In total, the top ten clones hold roughly 1.4% of the sample. Reading from cysteine to phenylalanine, the CDR3 counts 18 amino acids. Only the CDR3 part of the read is kept: 54 bases, read in frame from the first base. V sheds 3 bases and J sheds 3 bases, leaving 21 bases between their ends. Based on the germline V gene, the CDR1 and CDR2 sequences are SGHRS and YFSETQ.

The sample consisted of peripheral blood, taken in the second trimester of pregnancy. The receptor comes from a female donor with multiple sclerosis, enrolled in a pregnancy study. The sequence links TRBV5-1 to TRBJ2-2; TRBD2 might be the D gene, on 6 matching bases. The sequence in DNA is TGCGCCAGCAGCTGGAGTTGGAGGGCAGGGCCCGACACCGGGGAGCTGTTTTTT. Its protein reads: CASSWSWRAGPDTGELFF.